This T cell receptor (beta chain) emerged from a study of identical twins. Via MiXCR, TCRdb re-called the 5' RACE reads, giving one row per CDR3 protein. Of approximately 190,000 distinct CDR3 sequences in the sample, 15% to 20% were seen once. The length of the CDR3 is 14 residues. CDR1 is MNHEY and CDR2 is SVGEGT in the germline V gene. V gave up 6 bases and J gave up 1 base; unmatched junction bases: 5. These same data were also listed under a study on T cells expressing NK-cell markers. That work contributes: Also leading the CD3+CD56-NKG2C+ fraction in a handful of donors were these clonotypes.

Material: CD8+ T cells sorted from blood. This chain links TRBV6-2 or TRBV6-3 with TRBJ2-7; 8 nucleotides line up with TRBD2. The receptor comes from a woman younger than 35 in good health. CDR3 DNA: TGTGCCAGCAGCAAATTAGCGGGATCCTACGAGCAGTACTTC. It yields the protein CASSKLAGSYEQYF.